Listed below are T cell receptor beta chains from one sample, sequenced in a study of blood T cell repertoires in COVID-19. This table comes from immunoSEQ multiplex PCR, and its TCRdb copy is limited to in-frame clones, with some not included. This table holds 35,000 to 45,000 clones, around 75% found once. Material: peripheral blood. Receptor source: a man of 80 years or more with acute or convalescent COVID-19. Each CDR3 is given with its conserved first and last residue. Not every row has a clone size; where given, it reads once, few, many or a size class.

clone size: .
V gene: TRBV27
CDR3 protein: CASSLRPGGPISYEQYF

clone size: few
V gene: TRBV20-1
CDR3 protein: CSASARGNSGYTF

clone size: .
V gene: TRBV28
CDR3 protein: CASSLRVEQYF

clone size: once
V gene: TRBV10-3
CDR3 protein: CATRDTHHNQPQHF

clone size: .
V gene: TRBV28
CDR3 protein: CASSSGTINEQYF

clone size: .
V gene: TRBV6-2/TRBV6-3
CDR3 protein: CASSYPVGEDEQYF

clone size: .
V gene: TRBV7-9
CDR3 protein: CASSFTGVRTDTQYF

clone size: .
V gene: TRBV27
CDR3 protein: CASRLRPSGSGSLADTQYF

clone size: .
V gene: TRBV7-9
CDR3 protein: CASSPRTGPNTGELFF

clone size: few
V gene: TRBV29-1
CDR3 protein: CSVGLAGYNEQFF